The subject of this entry is one T cell receptor (beta chain). Its antigen is currently unknown. Trimming at V came to 10 bases and at J to 2 bases, leaving 8 bases not matched to a gene. This CDR3 spans 14 amino acids. Germline CDR1 LNHDA, CDR2 SQIVND (reference sequence). The second PCR ran roughly 6 to 11 cycles with a sample-barcoded 5' primer and J-beta primers. Using its own MiXCR run on the 5' RACE reads, TCRdb lists one record per CDR3 protein. This sample has over 550,000 distinct CDR3 sequences, with 25% to 35% found just once. The data were obtained in a study of blood T cells in healthy people across ages. Study findings and constraints: Estimated diversity across one million T cells was deemed an underestimate. A strong correlation between TCR beta diversity and naive T cell percentage was seen. Naive CD4+ cells and diversity were both higher in long-lived donors than in aged donors.

This chain links TRBV19 with TRBJ1-5; TRBD1 agrees at 7 bases. The sequence came from an elderly woman in good health. Input material: blood. CDR3 amino acids: CAIGGQSGNQPQHF. CDR3 DNA sequence: TGTGCCATCGGGGGACAGAGCGGCAATCAGCCCCAGCATTTT.